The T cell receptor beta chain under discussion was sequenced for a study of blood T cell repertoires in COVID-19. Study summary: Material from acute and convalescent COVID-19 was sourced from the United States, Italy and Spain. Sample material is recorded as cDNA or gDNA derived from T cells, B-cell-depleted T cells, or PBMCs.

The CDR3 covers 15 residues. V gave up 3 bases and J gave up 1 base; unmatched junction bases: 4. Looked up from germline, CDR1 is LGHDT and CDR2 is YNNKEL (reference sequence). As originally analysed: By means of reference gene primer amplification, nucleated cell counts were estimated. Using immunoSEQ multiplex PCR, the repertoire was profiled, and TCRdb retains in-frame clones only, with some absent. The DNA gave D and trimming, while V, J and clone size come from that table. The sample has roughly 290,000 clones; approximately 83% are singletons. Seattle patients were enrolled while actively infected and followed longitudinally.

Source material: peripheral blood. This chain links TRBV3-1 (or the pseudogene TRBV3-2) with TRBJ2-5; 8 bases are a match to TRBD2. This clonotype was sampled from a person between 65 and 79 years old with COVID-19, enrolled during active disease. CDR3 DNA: TGTGCCAGCAGCCAGGCGGGGGGACTCCAAGAGACCCAGTACTTC. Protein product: CASSQAGGLQETQYF.